This T cell receptor (beta chain) emerged from a study of blood T cell repertoires in COVID-19. TCRdb keeps only in-frame clones here, not all; method: immunoSEQ multiplex PCR. Of about 460,000 clones listed, about nine tenths are singletons. Germline CDR1 reads MDHEN; CDR2 reads SYDVKM. Trimming removed 2 bases at V and 7 bases at J, with 20 bases between. This CDR3 region has 16 residues. Individuals drawn from 24 US areas were roughly 18 to 95 years old. Two consecutive negative NP/OP PCR tests, clearance, or resolved symptoms defined Cohort 3 recovery. Sequencing input: PBMCs or T cells enriched from blood (not recorded which). This chain links TRBV28 with TRBJ2-5; the D gene is possibly TRBD2 (5 bases). This TCR was sampled from a woman aged 60-70 years who had recovered from COVID-19. CDR3 sequence (DNA): TGTGCCAGCAGTTTAATCCCTGGACGGCAAGAGGGGACCCAGTACTTC. This encodes CASSLIPGRQEGTQYF.